The 25 T cell receptor beta chains given below trace back to one sample, sequenced in a study of monozygotic twins with inflammatory bowel disease. Reanalyzing the 5' RACE reads, TCRdb keeps one entry per CDR3 protein, without DNA. The repertoire table contains some 190,000 distinct CDR3 sequences. Sequencing input: blood. The receptors here all came from a human donor with ulcerative colitis or Crohn's disease, or a healthy co-twin of an affected twin (not recorded which).

This chain joins TRBV24-1 and TRBJ2-1; TCRdb indicates TRBD1, and absent DNA this call remains unverified. CDR3 length: 15 residues. The V gene's germline CDR1 is KGHDR and CDR2 SFDVKD. CDR3 loop: CATSGGSLLSDEQFF.

The V gene is TRBV9, the J gene TRBJ2-2; TCRdb indicates TRBD1, and absent DNA this call remains unverified. The CDR3 totals 16 residues. Looked up from germline, CDR1 is SGDLS and CDR2 is YYNGEE. The CDR3 sequence is CASSITGAVNTGELFF.

The chain couples TRBV29-1 to TRBJ2-7; the D call from TCRdb, TRBD1, cannot be confirmed without DNA. Germline lookup yields CDR1 SQVTM and CDR2 ANQGSEA. The CDR3 has 12 residues. The CDR3 loop reads CSVELGGHEQYF.

This chain links TRBV14 with TRBJ1-6. Germline CDR1 is SGHDN and CDR2 is FVKESK. The CDR3 loop spans 13 amino acids. CDR3: CASSQEADSPLHF. The whole variable domain, remainder taken from reference TRBV14 and TRBJ1-6, is EAGVTQFPSHSVIEKGQTVTLRCDPISGHDNLYWYRRVMGKEIKFLLHFVKESKQDESGMPNNRFLAERTGGTYSTLKVQPAELEDSGVYFCASSQEADSPLHFGNGTRLTVT.

V gene TRBV3-1 combines with J gene TRBJ2-1. Germline-derived CDR1 and CDR2 are LGHDT and YNNKEL (reference sequence). The CDR3 is 16 residues long. Here the CDR3 reads CASSHVRGRAYNEQFF.

The rearrangement joins TRBV2 to TRBJ1-1. Germline CDR1 SNHLY, CDR2 FYNNEI. CDR3 length equals 12 residues. The CDR3 is CASAPMNTEAFF.

J is TRBJ2-2 and V is TRBV9; TCRdb lists TRBD2, though no DNA is available to test this call. This CDR3 spans 19 amino acids. Per germline, CDR1 SGDLS and CDR2 YYNGEE. CDR3 region: CASSRGTSGARSNTGELFF. Full variable domain (rest looked up from reference TRBV9 and TRBJ2-2): DSGVTQTPKHLITATGQRVTLRCSPRSGDLSVYWYQQSLDQGLQFLIQYYNGEERAKGNILERFSAQQFPDLHSELNLSSLELGDSALYFCASSRGTSGARSNTGELFFGEGSRLTVL.

The CDR3 sequence is CSVGTGGLNEQFF. The chain joins TRBV29-1 to TRBJ2-1; TCRdb reports TRBD1, a call that lacks DNA to check it against. This CDR3 has 13 residues. CDR1 SQVTM and CDR2 ANQGSEA come from the germline V gene.

The chain links TRBV7-2 to TRBJ1-2; TCRdb lists TRBD1, though no DNA is available to test this call. The CDR3 spans 15 residues. Germline CDR1 and CDR2: SGHTA and FQGNSA. The CDR3 sequence: CASSFFTQDLYGYTF.

The chain uses TRBV28 and TRBJ1-4; there is no DNA to check the TCRdb D call of TRBD1. The germline gives CDR1 MDHEN, CDR2 SYDVKM. The CDR3 sequence is 13 residues long. The CDR3 is CASSGGLREKLFF.

V and J are TRBV5-6 and TRBJ1-3; TCRdb reports TRBD1, a call that lacks DNA to check it against. CDR1 is SGHDT, CDR2 YYEEEE, per germline. The CDR3 totals 14 residues. CDR3 loop: CASRSQGTGNTIYF. The variable domain in full, completed from reference TRBV5-6 and TRBJ1-3, reads DAGVTQSPTHLIKTRGQQVTLRCSPKSGHDTVSWYQQALGQGPQFIFQYYEEEERQRGNFPDRFSGHQFPNYSSELNVNALLLGDSALYLCASRSQGTGNTIYFGEGSWLTVV.

This chain joins TRBV29-1 and TRBJ1-1. Germline CDR1 is SQVTM and CDR2 is ANQGSEA. The CDR3 spans 16 residues. CDR3 in amino acids: CSIQEKGATANTEAFF.

This chain connects TRBV20-1 to TRBJ2-1; TCRdb designates TRBD2, a call that cannot be tested without DNA. Germline CDR1 and CDR2: DFQATT and SNEGSKA (reference sequence). The CDR3 is 14 amino acids. CDR3 region: CSARYGLVYNEQFF.

The chain links TRBV27 to TRBJ1-1; the TCRdb D gene call, TRBD1, has no DNA to confirm it. The CDR3 is 14 residues long. Germline V CDR1 and CDR2: MNHEY, SMNVEV (reference sequence). CDR3 amino acids: CASSTDRVGTEAFF.

V gene TRBV6-5 combines with J gene TRBJ1-1. Germline V gene lookup returns CDR1 MNHEY and CDR2 SVGAGI. CDR3 size: 11 residues. CDR3 sequence: CASRSMGEAFF.

The chain links TRBV20-1 to TRBJ2-1. The germline V gene encodes CDR1 DFQATT and CDR2 SNEGSKA (reference sequence). The CDR3 covers 15 residues. This CDR3 reads CSARVLASSLDEQFF.

The J gene is TRBJ1-6, the V gene TRBV20-1. CDR3 length: 14 amino acids. Looked up from germline, CDR1 is DFQATT and CDR2 is SNEGSKA (reference sequence). CDR3 residues: CSARAAFVDSPLHF.

The J gene is TRBJ1-1, the V gene TRBV5-1; TCRdb picks TRBD1, but there is no DNA to check that call. The CDR3 loop spans 14 amino acids. Germline-derived CDR1 and CDR2 are SGHRS and YFSETQ. CDR3 sequence reads: CASSSTGVITEAFF.

This CDR3 is CASSEYRGQLLEEQFF. The genes are TRBV2 and TRBJ2-1; TCRdb names TRBD1, which stays unverified in the absence of DNA. CDR1 and CDR2 (germline): SNHLY, FYNNEI. The CDR3 totals 16 residues.

The chain is built from TRBV19 and TRBJ2-7; TCRdb's assignment of TRBD1 cannot be checked, as there is no DNA. Germline loops: CDR1 LNHDA, CDR2 SQIVND (reference sequence). The CDR3 consists of 14 residues. CDR3 amino acids: CASSDWDVSYEQYF.

The J gene is TRBJ1-2, the V gene TRBV5-1. The germline gives CDR1 SGHRS, CDR2 YFSETQ. The CDR3 length is 14 residues. The CDR3: CASSLSAGTYGYTF.

The chain carries TRBV12-3 or TRBV12-4 and TRBJ2-7; the D gene TCRdb calls, TRBD1, cannot be checked with no DNA. The CDR3 runs 12 residues. CDR3 protein: CASSRTGNEQYF.

This chain connects TRBV5-1 to TRBJ2-3; the TRBD1 assignment by TCRdb is unverifiable without DNA. The germline CDR1 and CDR2 sequences are SGHRS and YFSETQ. The CDR3 runs 15 residues. CDR3 residues: CASSTGGLRSDTRYF.

The chain is built from TRBV30 and TRBJ1-5. Looked up from germline, CDR1 is GTSNPN and CDR2 is SVGIG (reference sequence). CDR3 length: 14 amino acids. This CDR3 is CAWSVQGPLWPQHF.

The rearrangement joins TRBV7-6 to TRBJ2-1; TCRdb's assignment of TRBD2 cannot be checked, as there is no DNA. Germline V CDR1 and CDR2: SGHVS, FNYEAQ. The CDR3 has 15 amino acids. This CDR3 is CASSLPSGGDNEQFF.